These 32 T cell receptor beta chains originate from one sample sequenced in a study of lymphopenia after photon versus proton radiotherapy. Sequencing used immunoSEQ multiplex PCR; TCRdb keeps in-frame clones, though not all of them. In the table there are about 4,500 clones, roughly 73% of which are singletons. This sample comprised peripheral blood, obtained from a patient treated with proton-based radiotherapy. Receptor source: a man older than 75 with esophageal cancer.

The V call is TRBV21-1, the J call TRBJ2-6. TRBV21-1 is designated a pseudogene. The CDR3 has 17 residues. The CDR3 reads CASRHALQQSRANVLTF. CDR3 DNA sequence: TGTGCCAGCAGGCACGCGCTACAACAAAGTCGGGCCAACGTCCTGACTTTC.

The chain employs TRBV7-2 and TRBJ1-2; D ambiguous. CDR1 and CDR2 (germline): SGHTA, FQGNSA. The germline V and J ends were trimmed by 4 bases and 8 bases, with 20 bases remaining between them. The CDR3 is 15 residues long. The CDR3 DNA follows: TGTGCCAGCAGCTCAAGCCGTGCACCCAAGGGAGGCTACACCTTC. This sequence encodes CASSSSRAPKGGYTF.

V is TRBV7-9 and J is TRBJ1-2, with 10 bases identical to TRBD1. CDR3 size: 16 residues. The junction had 7 bases not matched to a gene; V was cut back by 5 bases and J by 1 base. Germline V gene lookup returns CDR1 SEHNR and CDR2 FQNEAQ (reference sequence). DNA of the CDR3: TGTGCCAGCAGCAAGAGGGACAGGGGCCTTAACTATGGCTACACCTTC. The encoded protein is CASSKRDRGLNYGYTF.

This sequence joins TRBV7-9 and TRBJ2-1; 10 positions agree with TRBD2. J lost 0 bases, V lost 5 bases, and 7 bases had no gene match. The CDR3 is made up of 17 amino acids. Germline CDR1 SEHNR, CDR2 FQNEAQ (reference sequence). CDR3 amino acids: CASSPRTSGSSYNEQFF. CDR3 DNA: TGTGCCAGCAGCCCCCGGACTAGCGGAAGCTCCTACAATGAGCAGTTCTTC.

The chain combines TRBV7-3 with TRBJ2-7, with 8 bases that match TRBD2. The V gene end was trimmed by 5 bases and the J gene end by 1 base; junction bases not matched to a gene: 4. This CDR3 has 14 residues. Per germline, CDR1 SGHTA and CDR2 FQGTGA. CDR3 nucleotides: TGTGCCAGCAGCCCCGGGGGGGTATCCTACGAGCAGTACTTC. Encoded protein: CASSPGGVSYEQYF.

This clone is large in the sample. This sample includes further DNA sequences coding for the same CDR3. V and J are TRBV9 and TRBJ2-3, with TRBD2 matching over 8 bases. The CDR3 is 17 residues long. The V segment lost 3 bases and the J segment 4 bases; nucleotides outside the gene matches: 13. Germline V lookup: CDR1 SGDLS, CDR2 YYNGEE. The CDR3 loop reads CASSALGGAGLADTQYF. CDR3 DNA sequence: TGTGCCAGCAGCGCGCTCGGGGGGGCGGGCTTAGCAGATACGCAGTATTTT.

The gene calls are TRBV27 and TRBJ2-7; D gene ambiguous. Trimming shortened V by 5 bases and J by 6 bases, and 5 bases separated the two germline ends. The CDR3 spans 10 residues. Germline values: CDR1 MNHEY, CDR2 SMNVEV (reference sequence). CDR3 nucleotide sequence: TGTGCCAGCAGTCGCAGCGAGCAGTACTTC. Protein product: CASSRSEQYF.

In this sample, this clone turned up a few times. The genes are TRBV7-2 and TRBJ1-4, with D perhaps matching TRBD1 (5 bases). The ends were cut back, 2 bases at V and 7 bases at J, with 8 bases in the middle. CDR1 and CDR2 (germline): SGHTA, FQGNSA. CDR3 length: 13 amino acids. Written as DNA, the CDR3 is TGTGCCAGCAGCTTAACCGGGGGTGAAAAACTGTTTTTT. Translating gives CASSLTGGEKLFF.

This chain connects TRBV5-6 to TRBJ2-3, with 7 bases matching TRBD1. The CDR3 extends over 15 amino acids. J gave up 6 bases and V 3 bases, and 10 bases lay outside the gene matches. Per germline, CDR1 SGHDT and CDR2 YYEEEE. The CDR3 DNA reads as TGTGCCAGCAGCTCCCGGGACAGAGCTGGCGATACGCAGTATTTT. Protein product: CASSSRDRAGDTQYF.

The rearrangement joins TRBV27 to TRBJ2-7, with D hard to call. Germline CDR1 and CDR2: MNHEY and SMNVEV (reference sequence). Between the trimmed V and J ends, which lost 5 bases and 7 bases, there was a span of 18 bases. There are 14 residues in the CDR3. The CDR3 DNA reads TGTGCCAGCAGTCTAGAGTGGGCCGCGTTGGAGCAGTACTTC. It translates to CASSLEWAALEQYF.

V and J are TRBV21-1 and TRBJ2-1. TRBV21-1 counts as a pseudogene. This CDR3 is built from 15 residues. The DNA of the CDR3 is TGTGCCAGCAGTAGAGAGGGACGGAATTACAATGAGCAGTTCTTC. As protein: CASSREGRNYNEQFF.

In this sample, this clone is medium-sized. One end of the junction does not line up with germline, which may come from a read error. This chain joins TRBV10-3 and TRBJ1-1; 8 bases align to TRBD1. CDR1 ENHRY and CDR2 SYGVKD come from the germline V gene. The CDR3 totals 13 residues. The CDR3 coding sequence is TGTGCCATCAGTTACAGGGGGAACAGTGAAGCTTTCTTT. Translating gives CAISYRGNSEAFF.

The V and J genes are TRBV11-2 and TRBJ2-1, with D possibly matching TRBD2 (6 bases). The ends were cut back, 1 base at V and 5 bases at J, with 12 bases in the middle. Germline lookup yields CDR1 SGHAT and CDR2 FQNNGV. The CDR3 loop spans 15 amino acids. CDR3 sequence reads: CASSLVLAVHNEQFF. The CDR3 region has the DNA TGTGCCAGCAGCTTAGTCTTAGCGGTTCACAATGAGCAGTTCTTC.

The chain links TRBV9 to TRBJ2-1; 12 bases agree with TRBD2. Germline V lookup: CDR1 SGDLS, CDR2 YYNGEE. Trimming removed 0 bases from V and 8 bases from J; junction bases left unmatched: 3. The CDR3 contains 15 residues. CDR3 DNA: TGTGCCAGCAGCGTAGTGGCTAGCGGGAGGGATGAGCAGTTCTTC. Protein: CASSVVASGRDEQFF.

The rearrangement uses TRBV19 and TRBJ2-1; 11 positions agree with TRBD1. With V trimmed by 1 base and J by 9 bases, 5 bases remained unmatched. The CDR3 totals 15 residues. Germline CDR1 and CDR2: LNHDA and SQIVND (reference sequence). The CDR3 loop reads CASSIGTGGLLEQFF. CDR3 coding DNA: TGTGCCAGTAGTATAGGGACAGGGGGCCTTCTTGAGCAGTTCTTC.

The chain has TRBV21-1 and TRBJ1-1; TRBD1, as called in the table, went unchecked against the DNA. TRBV21-1 is designated a pseudogene. This CDR3 spans 14 amino acids. CDR3 region: CASSKGGWDTEAFF. CDR3 nucleotides: TGTGCCAGCAGCAAAGGGGGCTGGGACACTGAAGCTTTCTTT.

The V gene is TRBV18, the J gene TRBJ2-3; weak D call: TRBD2 (5 bases). V lost 0 bases to trimming and J lost 4 bases, with 11 bases between them. Germline assignment: CDR1 KGHSH and CDR2 LQKENI. This CDR3 contains 15 residues. CDR3 nucleotides: TGTGCCAGCTCACCACCGGACTCCGGGGCAGATACGCAGTATTTT. Translating it yields CASSPPDSGADTQYF.

About this clone itself: The sample has other DNA sequences that encode this CDR3 too. The chain uses TRBV7-2 and TRBJ2-5; either TRBD1 or TRBD2 may fit D (5 bases each). The J call may be incorrect, as the DNA end agrees better with TRBJ2-7. Germline CDR1 is SGHTA and CDR2 is FQGNSA. This CDR3 region has 15 residues. CDR3 amino acids: CASSLAPVREYEQYF. CDR3 DNA sequence: TGTGCCAGCAGCTTAGCGCCCGTCAGGGAGTACGAGCAGTACTTC.

This clone was seen a handful of times. The rearrangement joins TRBV4-3 to TRBJ2-5; possibly TRBD1 or TRBD2 for D (5 bases each). V dropped 4 bases and J dropped 5 bases, with 5 bases sitting between them. This CDR3 is 11 amino acids long. The germline V gene has CDR1 LGHNA and CDR2 YSLEER. The CDR3 coding sequence is TGCGCCAGCAGCCGGGGGGAGACCCAGTACTTC. Protein product: CASSRGETQYF.

The chain has TRBV11-2 and TRBJ1-1; unclear D gene. Germline loops: CDR1 SGHAT, CDR2 FQNNGV. V was shortened by 5 bases and J by 8 bases, with 15 bases between the two germline ends. The CDR3 covers 13 residues. In DNA form, the CDR3 reads TGTGCCAGCAGCCCGAGGCTGATTCGAGAAGCTTTCTTT. The encoded protein is CASSPRLIREAFF.

The chain couples TRBV9 to TRBJ1-6, with a weak D call TRBD1 (5 bases). Germline V gene sequence: CDR1 SGDLS, CDR2 YYNGEE. Deletions cut 1 base from V and 9 bases from J, with 5 bases between. The CDR3 has 12 amino acids. CDR3 nucleotides: TGTGCCAGCAGCGTACAGGGTTCACCCCTCCACTTT. This translates into CASSVQGSPLHF.

This chain links TRBV19 with TRBJ2-5; 7 bases are a match to TRBD1. Germline V gene lookup returns CDR1 LNHDA and CDR2 SQIVND (reference sequence). J was trimmed by 2 bases and V by 6 bases; bases with no gene match: 3. The CDR3 length is 13 residues. The DNA for the CDR3 is TGTGCCAGTAGAAGACAGGGACAAGAGACCCAGTACTTC. It encodes CASRRQGQETQYF.

The chain recombines TRBV4-3 with TRBJ2-3; D uncertain. This CDR3 has 14 amino acids. Germline V gives CDR1 LGHNA, CDR2 YSLEER. Trimming removed 2 bases at V and 0 bases at J, with 6 bases between. CDR3 region: CASSQTASTDTQYF. The DNA of the CDR3 is TGCGCCAGCAGCCAAACCGCTAGCACAGATACGCAGTATTTT.

The V gene is TRBV9, the J gene TRBJ2-1, with 9 bases lining up with TRBD2. CDR1 is SGDLS and CDR2 is YYNGEE in the germline V gene. After removal of 0 bases from V and 7 bases from J, the junction contained 5 bases not matched to a gene. CDR3 length: 15 amino acids. CDR3 sequence reads: CASSVAREGRNEQFF. Here the CDR3 DNA reads TGTGCCAGCAGCGTAGCGCGGGAGGGTCGGAATGAGCAGTTCTTC.

This chain connects TRBV7-6 to TRBJ1-5; D is undetermined. V was clipped by 2 bases and J by 8 bases, with 7 bases between them. This CDR3 region has 12 residues. Germline CDR1 and CDR2: SGHVS and FNYEAQ. The CDR3, as DNA: TGTGCCAGCAGCTTACCCGGGGAGCCCCAGCATTTT. Translated, it gives CASSLPGEPQHF.

This clone was counted between two and nine times. V is TRBV6-5 and J is TRBJ2-7; D is ambiguous. CDR3 length: 13 residues. Deletions cut 5 bases from V and 7 bases from J, with 15 bases between. CDR1 and CDR2 (germline): MNHEY, SVGAGI. CDR3 loop: CASSDPLVREQYF. The CDR3 DNA sequence: TGTGCCAGCAGTGACCCCCTAGTGAGGGAGCAGTACTTC.

The J gene is TRBJ2-3, the V gene TRBV11-2, with TRBD2 matching 9 bases. CDR3 length: 16 amino acids. J lost 0 bases, V lost 5 bases, and 6 bases had no gene match. From germline, CDR1 is SGHAT and CDR2 FQNNGV. Here the CDR3 DNA reads TGTGCCAGCAGCCACTCAACTAGCGGGAGCACAGATACGCAGTATTTT. Residues: CASSHSTSGSTDTQYF. The complete variable domain, with remaining parts taken from reference TRBV11-2 and TRBJ2-3, reads EAGVAQSPRYKIIEKRQSVAFWCNPISGHATLYWYQQILGQGPKLLIQFQNNGVVDDSQLPKDRFSAERLKGVDSTLKIQPAKLEDSAVYLCASSHSTSGSTDTQYFGPGTRLTVL.

Only a few counts were recorded for this clone. The chain is built from TRBV6-6 and TRBJ2-7; TRBD1 might be the D (6 bases). CDR3 size: 12 residues. CDR1 is MNHNY, CDR2 SVGAGI, per germline (reference sequence). V lost 5 bases to trimming and J lost 4 bases, with 9 bases between them. This CDR3 is CASSGQLYEQYF. In DNA form, the CDR3 reads TGTGCCAGCAGTGGACAGCTTTACGAGCAGTACTTC.

This clone was seen a single time. The genes are TRBV7-2 and TRBJ2-6; D possibly corresponds to TRBD1 (5 bases). This CDR3 has 18 amino acids. Germline values: CDR1 SGHTA, CDR2 FQGNSA. V was clipped by 0 bases and J by 0 bases, with 12 bases between them. CDR3 amino acids: CASSLADNIPSGANVLTF. DNA of the CDR3: TGTGCCAGCAGCTTAGCGGACAATATTCCCTCTGGGGCCAACGTCCTGACTTTC. Full variable domain (rest looked up from reference TRBV7-2 and TRBJ2-6): GAGVSQSPSNKVTEKGKDVELRCDPISGHTALYWYRQSLGQGLEFLIYFQGNSAPDKSGLPSDRFSAERTGGSVSTLTIQRTQQEDSAVYLCASSLADNIPSGANVLTFGAGSRLTVL.

This clone has just a few counts. The chain recombines TRBV6-5 with TRBJ2-1, with 9 nucleotides matching TRBD2. Trimming removed 7 bases from V and 3 bases from J; junction bases left unmatched: 4. The CDR3 contains 14 residues. The V gene's germline CDR1 is MNHEY and CDR2 SVGAGI. In nucleotides, the CDR3 is TGTGCCAGCAACGTAGCGGGGGACTACAATGAGCAGTTCTTC. Translated: CASNVAGDYNEQFF.

This clone has only one observation. This rearrangement joins TRBV7-2 to TRBJ2-7; 11 nucleotides line up with TRBD1. V trimming: 2 bases; J trimming: 4 bases; junction bases outside the gene matches: 7. In germline, CDR1 is SGHTA, CDR2 FQGNSA. This CDR3 has 16 amino acids. Here the CDR3 reads CASSLSGDRGLYEQYF. DNA for the CDR3: TGTGCCAGCAGCTTATCGGGGGACAGGGGGTTGTACGAGCAGTACTTC.

The chain employs TRBV7-8 and TRBJ1-1, with D maybe TRBD1 (5 bases). Germline-derived CDR1 and CDR2 are SGHVS and FQNEAQ. V was shortened by 5 bases and J by 5 bases, with 21 bases between the two germline ends. The CDR3 sequence is 16 residues long. Here the CDR3 reads CASSSSPLGAGTEAFF. The CDR3 DNA is TGTGCCAGCAGCAGTTCTCCATTAGGGGCCGGAACTGAAGCTTTCTTT.